This T cell receptor (beta chain) stems from a study of regulatory T cells in long-lasting Graves disease. Construction of the TCR beta libraries employed iRepertoire HTBI primers in conjunction with Arm-PCR of CDR3 regions. TCRdb re-analysed the multiplex PCR reads in MiXCR, keeping a single row per CDR3 protein. This sample has 350,000 to 450,000 distinct CDR3 sequences; around 21% occur once, and the top ten carry roughly 20%. The sample's time point: persistent/refractory GD, antithyroid drugs over 5 years with positive TRAb. PBMCs were the source of the RNA used for TCR sequencing. It was by American Thyroid Association guidelines that Graves' disease was diagnosed. The CDR3 sequence is 14 residues long. Per germline, CDR1 KGHSH and CDR2 LQKENI. Trimming at V came to 3 bases and at J to 7 bases, leaving 9 bases not matched to a gene. This clonotype was observed many times.

Sequenced here: peripheral blood mononuclear cells (PBMCs), sampled when the disease was refractory, from a patient treated with antithyroid drugs. This chain links TRBV18 with TRBJ2-7; 7 bases agree with TRBD1. The receptor was derived from a female donor with Graves disease. The CDR3 region has the DNA TGTGCCAGCTCACCGAGGACAGGCTCTTTGGAGCAGTACTTC. Protein product: CASSPRTGSLEQYF.